A single sample is the source of the 10 T cell receptor beta chains below, sequenced in a study of blood T cell repertoires in COVID-19. Profiled with immunoSEQ multiplex PCR; TCRdb holds only in-frame clones, not every one. The sample includes roughly 290,000 clones, approximately 90% seen only once; the top ten take approximately 5.7%. The sample taken for sequencing was PBMCs or T cells enriched from blood (not recorded which). The receptors come from a middle-aged woman who had recovered from COVID-19.

The rearrangement links TRBV2 to TRBJ1-3; a weak D match, TRBD1 (5 bases). Germline V CDR1 and CDR2: SNHLY, FYNNEI. The CDR3 contains 14 residues. Trimming took off 6 bases at V and 0 bases at J, with 9 bases between the two ends. Here the CDR3 DNA reads TGTGCCAGCAGGACAGAAATCTCTGGAAACACCATATATTTT. This sequence encodes CASRTEISGNTIYF.

This clone was picked up one time. This chain uses TRBV19 with TRBJ2-5; 8 bases fit TRBD1. Germline V lookup: CDR1 LNHDA, CDR2 SQIVND (reference sequence). Trimming removed 6 bases from V and 5 bases from J; junction bases left unmatched: 14. The CDR3 runs 16 residues. DNA of the CDR3: TGTGCCAGTAGCCCTCAACGACAGGGGAGGCGGGAGACCCAGTACTTC. This translates into CASSPQRQGRRETQYF.

Notes on this clone: Other DNA sequences in this specimen translate into the identical CDR3. The chain combines TRBV7-2 with TRBJ2-1; TRBD2 might be the D (6 bases). Germline-derived CDR1 and CDR2 are SGHTA and FQGNSA. The CDR3 is 12 amino acids. The V end lost 5 bases, the J end lost 10 bases, and 12 bases lay between the germline ends. As DNA, the CDR3 is TGTGCCAGCAGCCTGAACCGGGGGGAGCAGTTCTTC. This encodes CASSLNRGEQFF. The full variable domain, completed using reference TRBV7-2 and TRBJ2-1, is GAGVSQSPSNKVTEKGKDVELRCDPISGHTALYWYRQSLGQGLEFLIYFQGNSAPDKSGLPSDRFSAERTGGSVSTLTIQRTQQEDSAVYLCASSLNRGEQFFGPGTRLTVL.

This chain uses TRBV7-2 with TRBJ1-4; 7 nucleotides agree with TRBD1. CDR3 length: 17 amino acids. Germline CDR1 and CDR2: SGHTA and FQGNSA. Trimming removed 6 bases from V and 0 bases from J; junction bases left unmatched: 10. For the CDR3, the DNA is TGTGCCAGCAGATGGACAGGCGATCCAGCAACTAATGAAAAACTGTTTTTT. Its translation is CASRWTGDPATNEKLFF.

V gene TRBV6-1 combines with J gene TRBJ1-1; 7 bases are a match to TRBD1. The V gene end was trimmed by 1 base and the J gene end by 6 bases; junction bases not matched to a gene: 14. The CDR3 is 17 residues long. Germline values: CDR1 MNHNS, CDR2 SASEGT. Written as DNA, the CDR3 is TGTGCCAGCAGTGAAGGTCAGGGGGTACTGAAGCTTTCTGAAGCTTTCTTT. This gives the protein CASSEGQGVLKLSEAFF.

This chain connects TRBV11-2 to TRBJ2-1; TRBD2 aligns across 11 bases. Trimming took 3 bases from V and 0 from J; bases not matched to a gene: 7. CDR1 is SGHAT, CDR2 FQNNGV, per germline. This CDR3 has 18 residues. DNA for the CDR3: TGTGCCAGCAGCTTGGGTAGCGGGAGGGCCTACTCCTACAATGAGCAGTTCTTC. This translates into CASSLGSGRAYSYNEQFF.

The chain links TRBV9 to TRBJ2-2; the D gene is possibly TRBD2 (6 bases). Germline lookup yields CDR1 SGDLS and CDR2 YYNGEE. The CDR3 runs to 15 residues. V was cut by 4 bases and J by 1 base, with 11 bases left in between. CDR3 nucleotides: TGTGCCAGCAGCTCCCTAGCGCTGAACACCGGGGAGCTGTTTTTT. It translates to CASSSLALNTGELFF.

The rearrangement links TRBV5-1 to TRBJ2-7; TRBD2 is a possible D gene (5 bases). Germline-derived CDR1 and CDR2 are SGHRS and YFSETQ. The germline V and J ends were trimmed by 0 bases and 0 bases, with 7 bases remaining between them. The CDR3 spans 14 residues. The CDR3 DNA sequence: TGCGCCAGCAGCTTGGTACGGGGCTCCTACGAGCAGTACTTC. Protein sequence: CASSLVRGSYEQYF.

The rearrangement joins TRBV18 to TRBJ2-1, with TRBD2 identical over 8 bases. J lost 9 bases, V lost 8 bases, and 12 bases had no gene match. The CDR3 contains 14 residues. Germline CDR1 and CDR2: KGHSH and LQKENI. The CDR3 coding sequence is TGTGCCAGCACTCCGGGACTAGAGGCCGGTGAGCAGTTCTTC. Amino acids: CASTPGLEAGEQFF.

This chain uses TRBV27 with TRBJ2-7; 7 bases line up with TRBD1. J was trimmed by 6 bases and V by 5 bases; bases with no gene match: 10. This CDR3 contains 14 residues. Germline V lookup: CDR1 MNHEY, CDR2 SMNVEV (reference sequence). CDR3 sequence: CASSQTGNLPEQYF. In nucleotides, the CDR3 is TGTGCCAGCAGTCAGACAGGGAACCTCCCCGAGCAGTACTTC.